One sample yielded the 25 T cell receptor beta chains listed below, sequenced in a study of shared clonotypes between healthy human individuals (dated by TCRdb to 2020 to 2021). The library was made by the immunoSEQ multiplex PCR assay. TCRdb holds this immuneACCESS table with in-frame rearrangements only. Some clones are missing; in checked studies, unresolved V genes explain under half, and the rest has no known cause. In this sample the table shows fewer than 350,000 clones, around 90% of which occur a single time. In total, the top ten clones hold about a sixth of the sample. The material sequenced was memory CD8+ T cells sorted from blood. The cell subset or site tag for this specimen amounts to: CD45RO+ cells pooled with CCR7-negative TemRA cells. These receptors were taken from a man aged 18 to 35 in good health.

This sequence joins TRBV2 and TRBJ2-6; TRBD2 matches at 9 bases. J gave up 0 bases and V 7 bases, and 10 bases lay outside the gene matches. This CDR3 is built from 18 residues. Germline CDR1 is SNHLY and CDR2 is FYNNEI. The CDR3 sequence: CASKILAGKTSGANVLTF. The CDR3 nucleotides are TGTGCCAGCAAGATTCTAGCGGGGAAGACCTCTGGGGCCAACGTCCTGACTTTC.

The chain employs TRBV4-3 and TRBJ2-2; a weak D match, TRBD2 (5 bases). Germline assignment: CDR1 LGHNA and CDR2 YSLEER. The CDR3 covers 16 residues. Trimming pared 1 base from V and 3 bases from J, leaving 12 bases between. The CDR3 is CASSQVPAAYTGELFF. The CDR3 nucleotides read TGCGCCAGCAGCCAAGTCCCAGCGGCCTACACCGGGGAGCTGTTTTTT.

The gene calls are TRBV6-1 and TRBJ2-3; TRBD1 is a possible D gene (6 bases). The CDR3 covers 17 residues. V lost 0 bases and J lost 4, with 17 bases in between. From germline, CDR1 is MNHNS and CDR2 SASEGT. The CDR3 here is CASSEAPQGIMADTQYF. The CDR3 DNA sequence: TGTGCCAGCAGTGAAGCTCCGCAGGGGATAATGGCAGATACGCAGTATTTT.

The V gene is TRBV9, the J gene TRBJ2-7; TRBD2 aligns across 10 bases. The CDR3 sequence is 15 residues long. V lost 4 bases, J lost 2 bases, and 6 bases stayed unmatched. Germline V CDR1 and CDR2: SGDLS, YYNGEE. This chain's CDR3 is CASSPTGLATYEQYF. CDR3 nucleotide sequence: TGTGCCAGCAGCCCCACGGGACTAGCGACCTACGAGCAGTACTTC.

This rearrangement joins TRBV9 to TRBJ2-5; 9 bases match TRBD2. V dropped 0 bases and J dropped 5; count of bases not matched to a gene: 5. There are 15 residues in the CDR3. The germline V gene encodes CDR1 SGDLS and CDR2 YYNGEE. The CDR3 region is CASSVVAGEFETQYF. The CDR3 nucleotides read TGTGCCAGCAGCGTAGTAGCGGGAGAATTCGAGACCCAGTACTTC.

The V and J genes are TRBV7-9 and TRBJ2-1; 7 nucleotides line up with TRBD2. The trim removed 1 base at V and 5 bases at J, leaving 5 bases unmatched. Germline V gene sequence: CDR1 SEHNR, CDR2 FQNEAQ (reference sequence). The CDR3 extends over 15 amino acids. The CDR3 coding sequence is TGTGCCAGCAGCTTAGAAGCTAGCGGTGACAATGAGCAGTTCTTC. This codes for CASSLEASGDNEQFF.

This clone was counted at least ten times. V and J are TRBV6-1 and TRBJ1-6; TRBD1 aligns across 7 bases. The CDR3 has 18 amino acids. Germline V lookup: CDR1 MNHNS, CDR2 SASEGT. V trimming: 2 bases; J trimming: 5 bases; junction bases outside the gene matches: 12. CDR3 coding DNA: TGTGCCAGCAGTGAATATATCCTTGTCGGACAGGATAATTCACCCCTCCACTTT. Its protein is CASSEYILVGQDNSPLHF.

This chain joins TRBV5-1 and TRBJ1-1; 9 bases are shared with TRBD1. CDR1 is SGHRS and CDR2 is YFSETQ in the germline V gene. The CDR3 spans 12 residues. The V and J ends lost 5 bases and 8 bases, in that order; junction bases with no gene match: 4. In nucleotides, the CDR3 is TGCGCCAGCAGGGACAGGGGCAAAGAAGCTTTCTTT. Translated: CASRDRGKEAFF.

This rearrangement joins TRBV19 to TRBJ1-4, with unresolved D. The CDR3 has 12 amino acids. V lost 4 bases, J lost 3 bases, and 3 bases lay in between. Per germline, CDR1 LNHDA and CDR2 SQIVND (reference sequence). DNA for the CDR3: TGTGCCAGTAGTAGAGCTAATGAAAAACTGTTTTTT. Translation: CASSRANEKLFF. Full variable domain (missing parts from reference TRBV19 and TRBJ1-4): DGGITQSPKYLFRKEGQNVTLSCEQNLNHDAMYWYRQDPGQGLRLIYYSQIVNDFQKGDIAEGYSVSREKKESFPLTVTSAQKNPTAFYLCASSRANEKLFFGSGTQLSVL.

The V gene is TRBV7-8, the J gene TRBJ2-7; no definite D call. CDR1 and CDR2 from the germline V gene are SGHVS and FQNEAQ. Trimming took off 5 bases at V and 3 bases at J, with 8 bases between the two ends. The CDR3 consists of 12 residues. In DNA, the CDR3 is TGTGCCAGCAGCCATCAATTCTACGAGCAGTACTTC. This sequence encodes CASSHQFYEQYF.

The chain uses TRBV11-2 and TRBJ2-5; D perhaps matches TRBD2 (5 bases). CDR1 and CDR2 (germline): SGHAT, FQNNGV. The CDR3 runs 15 residues. V shed 5 bases and J shed 4 bases, with 17 bases lying between them. In nucleotides, the CDR3 is TGTGCCAGCAGCCCATCTGGGAGAAGGTTAGAGACCCAGTACTTC. It specifies CASSPSGRRLETQYF.

V and J are TRBV7-9 and TRBJ2-7; 8 bases line up with TRBD1. Germline-derived CDR1 and CDR2 are SEHNR and FQNEAQ (reference sequence). The CDR3 totals 15 residues. J gave up 2 bases and V 4 bases, and 7 bases lay outside the gene matches. Here the CDR3 reads CASSSTGTGPYEQYF. The CDR3 DNA sequence: TGTGCCAGCAGCTCAACCGGGACAGGCCCCTACGAGCAGTACTTC.

The chain uses TRBV27 and TRBJ1-2; 8 bases are a match to TRBD1. V shed 5 bases and J 4 bases; nucleotides not matched to a gene: 12. Germline V gene sequence: CDR1 MNHEY, CDR2 SMNVEV (reference sequence). The CDR3 extends over 16 amino acids. The CDR3 DNA reads TGTGCCAGCAGTCCCCTCCTGGACAGGGATGGCTATGGCTACACCTTC. This sequence encodes CASSPLLDRDGYGYTF.

The V call is TRBV7-2, the J call TRBJ2-1, with 8 bases lining up with TRBD1. Unmatched junction bases numbered 6, after V lost 4 bases and J lost 7 bases. Germline loops: CDR1 SGHTA, CDR2 FQGNSA. The CDR3 is 14 residues long. CDR3 in amino acids: CASSSRQGFNEQFF. In DNA form, the CDR3 reads TGTGCCAGCAGCTCCCGACAGGGGTTTAATGAGCAGTTCTTC.

The chain employs TRBV6-5 and TRBJ2-3; 11 bases are a match to TRBD1. J gave up 5 bases and V 5 bases, and 6 bases lay outside the gene matches. This CDR3 has 15 amino acids. Germline values: CDR1 MNHEY, CDR2 SVGAGI. CDR3: CASSVWDRGIDTQYF. Written as DNA, the CDR3 is TGTGCCAGCAGTGTATGGGACAGGGGGATAGATACGCAGTATTTT.

The chain uses TRBV30 and TRBJ2-7, with D possibly being TRBD2 (6 bases). Germline lookup yields CDR1 GTSNPN and CDR2 SVGIG (reference sequence). Trimming left V 0 bases short and J 4 bases short, with 7 bases between. The CDR3 consists of 12 residues. CDR3 DNA sequence: TGTGCCTGGAGTGTAAGCGGGTACGAGCAGTACTTC. Protein sequence: CAWSVSGYEQYF.

CDR3 residues: CASNGAGNSPLHF. Here the CDR3 DNA reads TGTGCCAGCAACGGGGCCGGGAATTCACCCCTCCACTTT. V usage is TRBV28 and J usage is TRBJ1-6; a possible D gene is TRBD1 (5 bases). CDR1 is MDHEN, CDR2 SYDVKM, per germline. This CDR3 spans 13 amino acids. With 7 bases removed from V and 7 bases from J, the gap between germline ends came to 11 bases.

V and J are TRBV10-2 and TRBJ2-3; TRBD2 aligns across 11 bases. Per germline, CDR1 WSHSY and CDR2 SAAADI. V was clipped by 10 bases and J by 5 bases; unmatched bases: 11. The CDR3 covers 15 residues. This chain's CDR3 is CATLLAGGNRDTQYF. DNA for the CDR3: TGCGCCACCCTGCTAGCGGGAGGAAATAGAGATACGCAGTATTTT.

This chain uses TRBV7-9 with TRBJ1-6; D is possibly TRBD1 (6 bases). Trimming cost V 2 bases and J 9 bases, with 11 bases left between them. CDR3 size: 14 residues. Germline values: CDR1 SEHNR, CDR2 FQNEAQ (reference sequence). CDR3 bases: TGTGCCAGCAGCTTAACCCTAGGGGGTTCACCCCTCCACTTT. Translating gives CASSLTLGGSPLHF.

CDR3 loop: CASSLDKTGIEAFF. The CDR3 DNA follows: TGCGCCAGCAGCCTAGATAAGACAGGGATTGAAGCTTTCTTT. V and J are TRBV4-1 and TRBJ1-1; 7 bases are a match to TRBD1. The length of the CDR3 is 14 residues. Germline V gene sequence: CDR1 MGHRA, CDR2 YSYEKL. J lost 7 bases, V lost 4 bases, and 9 bases had no gene match.

Turning to this clone: Other DNA sequences from this sample encode an identical CDR3 as well. This rearrangement joins TRBV29-1 to TRBJ2-1, with 10 positions matching TRBD1. The length of the CDR3 is 13 residues. Germline values: CDR1 SQVTM, CDR2 ANQGSEA. Losses at the gene ends were 6 bases for V and 3 bases for J; bases not matched to a gene: 2. The CDR3 loop reads CSVGTGDYNEQFF. CDR3 nucleotides: TGCAGCGTCGGGACAGGGGACTACAATGAGCAGTTCTTC.

V is TRBV5-1 and J is TRBJ1-2; D unresolved. Germline-derived CDR1 and CDR2 are SGHRS and YFSETQ. The V gene lost 2 bases and the J gene lost 0 bases, with 5 bases spanning the gap. The CDR3 has 13 residues. The CDR3 reads CASSFGTNYGYTF. The CDR3 coding sequence is TGCGCCAGCAGCTTTGGGACTAACTATGGCTACACCTTC.

The chain uses TRBV9 and TRBJ1-2; possibly TRBD1 for D (5 bases). The CDR3 covers 14 residues. Germline CDR1 and CDR2: SGDLS and YYNGEE. The V and J ends lost 1 base and 4 bases respectively, with 11 bases between them. In nucleotides, the CDR3 is TGTGCCAGCAGCGTATTTGGGGCCGCCTATGGCTACACCTTC. The encoded protein is CASSVFGAAYGYTF.

V and J are TRBV9 and TRBJ2-3, with 13 bases that match TRBD2. This CDR3 contains 16 residues. The trim removed 6 bases at V and 5 bases at J, leaving 9 bases unmatched. In germline, CDR1 is SGDLS, CDR2 YYNGEE. The CDR3 reads CASNPLAGGLRDTQYF. The CDR3 DNA reads as TGTGCCAGCAACCCACTAGCGGGGGGGCTTAGAGATACGCAGTATTTT.

The V gene is TRBV4-1, the J gene TRBJ2-5; no clear D. Germline CDR1 reads MGHRA; CDR2 reads YSYEKL. This CDR3 is built from 13 residues. Trimming cost V 0 bases and J 3 bases, with 5 bases left between them. CDR3 sequence reads: CASSQDSEETQYF. CDR3 bases: TGCGCCAGCAGCCAAGATTCCGAAGAGACCCAGTACTTC.